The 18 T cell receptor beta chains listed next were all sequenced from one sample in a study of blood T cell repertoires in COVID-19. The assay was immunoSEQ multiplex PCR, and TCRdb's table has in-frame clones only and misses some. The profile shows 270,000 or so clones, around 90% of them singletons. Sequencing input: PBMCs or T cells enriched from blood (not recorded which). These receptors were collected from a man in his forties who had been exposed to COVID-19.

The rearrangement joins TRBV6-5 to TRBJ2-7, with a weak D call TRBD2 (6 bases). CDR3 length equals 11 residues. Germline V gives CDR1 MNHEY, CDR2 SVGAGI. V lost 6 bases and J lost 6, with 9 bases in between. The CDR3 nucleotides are TGTGCCAGCAGGATGCGGGGCGAGCAGTACTTC. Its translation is CASRMRGEQYF.

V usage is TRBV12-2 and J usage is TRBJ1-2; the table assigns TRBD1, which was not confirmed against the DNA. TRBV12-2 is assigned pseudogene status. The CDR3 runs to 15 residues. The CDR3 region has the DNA TGTGCAAGTCGCTTAGTAAGGGACAGGGGTTATGGCTACACCTTC. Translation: CASRLVRDRGYGYTF.

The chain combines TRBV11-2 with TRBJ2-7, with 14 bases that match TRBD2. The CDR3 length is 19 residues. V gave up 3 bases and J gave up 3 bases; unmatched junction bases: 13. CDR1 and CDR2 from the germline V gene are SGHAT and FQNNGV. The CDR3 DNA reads TGTGCCAGCAGCTTTGGTCTGGGACTAGCGGGAGCGGGGGGCTACGAGCAGTACTTC. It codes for CASSFGLGLAGAGGYEQYF. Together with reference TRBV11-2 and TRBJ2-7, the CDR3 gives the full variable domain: EAGVAQSPRYKIIEKRQSVAFWCNPISGHATLYWYQQILGQGPKLLIQFQNNGVVDDSQLPKDRFSAERLKGVDSTLKIQPAKLEDSAVYLCASSFGLGLAGAGGYEQYFGPGTRLTVT.

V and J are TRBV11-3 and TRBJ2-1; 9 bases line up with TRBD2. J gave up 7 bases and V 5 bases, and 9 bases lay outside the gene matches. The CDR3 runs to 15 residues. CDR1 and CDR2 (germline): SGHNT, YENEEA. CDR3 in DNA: TGTGCCAGCAGCCAAGGACTAGCGCAATCAAATGAGCAGTTCTTC. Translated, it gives CASSQGLAQSNEQFF.

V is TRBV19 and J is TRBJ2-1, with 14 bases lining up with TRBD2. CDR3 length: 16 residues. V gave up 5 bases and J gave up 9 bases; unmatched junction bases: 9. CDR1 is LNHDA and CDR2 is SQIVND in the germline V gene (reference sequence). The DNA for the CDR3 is TGTGCCAGTAGTCAAGGGACTAGCGGGAGTGCAAGTGAGCAGTTCTTC. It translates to CASSQGTSGSASEQFF.

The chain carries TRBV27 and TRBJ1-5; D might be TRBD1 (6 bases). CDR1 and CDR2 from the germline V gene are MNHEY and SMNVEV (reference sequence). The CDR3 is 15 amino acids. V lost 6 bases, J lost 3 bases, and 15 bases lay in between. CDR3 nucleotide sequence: TGTGCCAGCAGAGTGGCAGGGGTAAACAATCAGCCCCAGCATTTT. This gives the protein CASRVAGVNNQPQHF.

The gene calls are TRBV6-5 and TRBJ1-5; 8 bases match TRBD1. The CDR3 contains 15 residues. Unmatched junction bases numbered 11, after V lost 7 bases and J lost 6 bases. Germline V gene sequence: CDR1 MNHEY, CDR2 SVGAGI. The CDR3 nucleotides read TGTGCCAGCACCACAAGACAGGGGCATACTCAGCCCCAGCATTTT. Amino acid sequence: CASTTRQGHTQPQHF.

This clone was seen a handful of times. The CDR3 nucleotides read TGTGCCAGCAGTCGAGCACAGGGGATCACTGAAGCTTTCTTT. Its protein is CASSRAQGITEAFF. V and J are TRBV28 and TRBJ1-1, with 7 positions matching TRBD1. Germline values: CDR1 MDHEN, CDR2 SYDVKM. Unmatched junction bases numbered 7, after V lost 5 bases and J lost 4 bases. The CDR3 has 14 residues.

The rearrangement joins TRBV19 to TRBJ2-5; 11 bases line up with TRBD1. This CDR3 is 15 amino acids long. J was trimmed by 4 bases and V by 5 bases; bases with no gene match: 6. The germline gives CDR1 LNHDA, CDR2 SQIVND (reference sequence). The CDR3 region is CASSVGTGGRETQYF. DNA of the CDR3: TGTGCCAGTAGTGTAGGGACAGGGGGGCGAGAGACCCAGTACTTC.

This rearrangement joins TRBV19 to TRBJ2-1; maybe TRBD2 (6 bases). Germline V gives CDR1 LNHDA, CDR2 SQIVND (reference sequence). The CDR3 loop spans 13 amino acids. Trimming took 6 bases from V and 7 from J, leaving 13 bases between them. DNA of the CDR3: TGTGCCAGTAGCCCGGGACTTATAAATGAGCAGTTCTTC. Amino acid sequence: CASSPGLINEQFF.

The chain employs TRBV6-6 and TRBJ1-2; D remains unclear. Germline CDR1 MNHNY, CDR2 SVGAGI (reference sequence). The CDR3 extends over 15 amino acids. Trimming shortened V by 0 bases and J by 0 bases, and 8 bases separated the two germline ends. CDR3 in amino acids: CASSYSRQANYGYTF. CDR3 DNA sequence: TGTGCCAGCAGTTACTCGAGGCAAGCTAACTATGGCTACACCTTC.

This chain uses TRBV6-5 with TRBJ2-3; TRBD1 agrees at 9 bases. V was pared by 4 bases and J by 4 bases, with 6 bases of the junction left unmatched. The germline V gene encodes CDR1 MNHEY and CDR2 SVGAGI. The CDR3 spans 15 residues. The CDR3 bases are TGTGCCAGCAGTTTGGACAGGGGAGGGTCAGATACGCAGTATTTT. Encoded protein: CASSLDRGGSDTQYF.

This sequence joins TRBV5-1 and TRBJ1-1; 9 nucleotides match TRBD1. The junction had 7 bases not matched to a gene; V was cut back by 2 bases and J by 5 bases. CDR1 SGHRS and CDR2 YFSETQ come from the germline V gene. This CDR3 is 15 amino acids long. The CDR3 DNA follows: TGCGCCAGCAGCTTCTACAGGGGGCAGGGTACTGAAGCTTTCTTT. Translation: CASSFYRGQGTEAFF.

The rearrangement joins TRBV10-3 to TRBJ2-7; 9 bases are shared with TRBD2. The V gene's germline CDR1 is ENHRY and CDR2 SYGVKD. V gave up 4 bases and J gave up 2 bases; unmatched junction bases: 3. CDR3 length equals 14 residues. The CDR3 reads CAISGLAETYEQYF. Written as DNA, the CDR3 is TGTGCCATCAGTGGACTAGCGGAAACCTACGAGCAGTACTTC.

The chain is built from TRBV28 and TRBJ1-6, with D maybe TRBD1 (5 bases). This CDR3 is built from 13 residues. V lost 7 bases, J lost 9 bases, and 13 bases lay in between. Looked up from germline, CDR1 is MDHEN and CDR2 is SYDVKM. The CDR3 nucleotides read TGTGCCAGCAAGCCAGGGCAGAGTTCACCCCTCCACTTT. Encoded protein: CASKPGQSSPLHF.

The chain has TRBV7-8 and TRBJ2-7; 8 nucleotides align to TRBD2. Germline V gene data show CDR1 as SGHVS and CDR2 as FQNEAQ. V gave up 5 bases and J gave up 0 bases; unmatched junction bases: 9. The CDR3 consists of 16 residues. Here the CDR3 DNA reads TGTGCCAGCAGCCTGCAAACAGGGACTAGCTCCTACGAGCAGTACTTC. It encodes CASSLQTGTSSYEQYF.

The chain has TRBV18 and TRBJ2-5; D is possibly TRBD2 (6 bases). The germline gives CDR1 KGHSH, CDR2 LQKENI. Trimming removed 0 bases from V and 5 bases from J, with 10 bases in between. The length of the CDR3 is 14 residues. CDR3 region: CASSPPEGRETQYF. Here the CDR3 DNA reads TGTGCCAGCTCACCACCGGAGGGAAGGGAGACCCAGTACTTC.

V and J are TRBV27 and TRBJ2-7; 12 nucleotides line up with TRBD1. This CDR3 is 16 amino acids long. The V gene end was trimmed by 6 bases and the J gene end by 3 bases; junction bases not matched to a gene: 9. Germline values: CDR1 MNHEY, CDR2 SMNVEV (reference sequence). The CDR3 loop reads CASRAGQGAIHYEQYF. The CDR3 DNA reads TGTGCCAGCAGGGCGGGACAGGGGGCGATCCACTACGAGCAGTACTTC.